This TCR beta chain is from a study of blood T cell repertoires in COVID-19. This clone is a singleton in its sample. Germline lookup yields CDR1 LNHDA and CDR2 SQIVND (reference sequence). Trimming at V came to 3 bases and at J to 4 bases, leaving 2 bases not matched to a gene. CDR3 length: 13 amino acids. The assay was immunoSEQ multiplex PCR, and TCRdb's table has in-frame clones only and misses some. In the table there are several thousand clones, approximately 86% of which are singletons. Material for sequencing was peripheral blood. The rearrangement uses TRBV19 and TRBJ1-2; TRBD1 agrees at 7 bases. The clonotype originates from a human donor in a cohort sampled during active COVID-19. The CDR3 reads CASSMDRTYGYTF. The CDR3 DNA reads as TGTGCCAGTAGTATGGACAGGACCTATGGCTACACCTTC.